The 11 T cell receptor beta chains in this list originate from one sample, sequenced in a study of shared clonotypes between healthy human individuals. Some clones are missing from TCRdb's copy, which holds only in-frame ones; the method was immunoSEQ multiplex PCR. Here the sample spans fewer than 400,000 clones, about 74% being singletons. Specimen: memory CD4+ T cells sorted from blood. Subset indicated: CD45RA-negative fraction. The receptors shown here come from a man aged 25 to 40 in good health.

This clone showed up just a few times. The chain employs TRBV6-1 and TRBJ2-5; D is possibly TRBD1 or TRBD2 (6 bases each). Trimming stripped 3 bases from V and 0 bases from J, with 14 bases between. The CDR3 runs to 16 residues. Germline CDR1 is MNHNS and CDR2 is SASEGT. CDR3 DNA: TGTGCCAGCAGTGATGGGAGGACAGAGTACCAAGAGACCCAGTACTTC. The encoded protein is CASSDGRTEYQETQYF.

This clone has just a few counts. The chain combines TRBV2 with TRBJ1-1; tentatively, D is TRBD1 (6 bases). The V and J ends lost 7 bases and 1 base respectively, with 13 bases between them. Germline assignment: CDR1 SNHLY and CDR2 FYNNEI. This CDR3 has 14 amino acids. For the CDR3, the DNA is TGTGCCAGCAAGGGGGTCGCATGGAACACTGAAGCTTTCTTT. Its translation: CASKGVAWNTEAFF.

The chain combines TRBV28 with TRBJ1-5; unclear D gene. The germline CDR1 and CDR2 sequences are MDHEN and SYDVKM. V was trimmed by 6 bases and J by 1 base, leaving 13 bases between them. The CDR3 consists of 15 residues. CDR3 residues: CASSIIGRSNQPQHF. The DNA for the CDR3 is TGTGCCAGCAGCATCATCGGACGGAGCAATCAGCCCCAGCATTTT.

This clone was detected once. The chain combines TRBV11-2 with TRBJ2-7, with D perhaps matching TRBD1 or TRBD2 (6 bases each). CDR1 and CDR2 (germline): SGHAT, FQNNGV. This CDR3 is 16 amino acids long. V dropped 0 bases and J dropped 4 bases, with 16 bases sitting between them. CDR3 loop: CASSLDPGGANYEQYF. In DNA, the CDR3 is TGTGCCAGCAGCTTAGATCCCGGGGGCGCGAATTACGAGCAGTACTTC.

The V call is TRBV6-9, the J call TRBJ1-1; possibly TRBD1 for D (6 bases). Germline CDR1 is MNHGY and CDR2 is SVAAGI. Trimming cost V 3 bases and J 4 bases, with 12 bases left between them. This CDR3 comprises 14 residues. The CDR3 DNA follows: TGTGCCAGCAGTTACTCACCAGGGGCCACTGAAGCTTTCTTT. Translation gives CASSYSPGATEAFF.

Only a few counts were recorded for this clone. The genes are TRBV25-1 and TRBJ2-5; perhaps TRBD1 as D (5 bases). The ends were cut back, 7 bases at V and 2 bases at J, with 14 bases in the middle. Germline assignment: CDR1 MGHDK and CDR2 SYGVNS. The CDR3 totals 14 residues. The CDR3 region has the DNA TGTGCCAGCACCCGAAAGACAGAACAAGAGACCCAGTACTTC. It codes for CASTRKTEQETQYF.

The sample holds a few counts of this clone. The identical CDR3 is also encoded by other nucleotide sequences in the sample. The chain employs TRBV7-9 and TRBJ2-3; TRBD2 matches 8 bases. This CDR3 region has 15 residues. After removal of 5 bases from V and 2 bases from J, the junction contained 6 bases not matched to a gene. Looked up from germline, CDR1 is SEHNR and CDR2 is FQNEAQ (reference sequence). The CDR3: CASSPLAGNTDTQYF. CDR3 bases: TGTGCCAGCAGCCCATTAGCGGGAAACACAGATACGCAGTATTTT.

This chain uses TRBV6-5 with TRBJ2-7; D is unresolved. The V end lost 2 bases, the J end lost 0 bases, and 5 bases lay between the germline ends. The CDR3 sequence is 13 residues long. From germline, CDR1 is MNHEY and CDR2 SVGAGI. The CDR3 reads CASSYQSSYEQYF. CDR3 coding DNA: TGTGCCAGCAGTTACCAGAGCTCCTACGAGCAGTACTTC.

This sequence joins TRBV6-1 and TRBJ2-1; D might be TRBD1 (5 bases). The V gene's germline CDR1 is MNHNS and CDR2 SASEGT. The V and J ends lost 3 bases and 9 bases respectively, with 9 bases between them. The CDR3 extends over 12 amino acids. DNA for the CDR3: TGTGCCAGCAGTGACAGGGTGCGTGAGCAGTTCTTC. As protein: CASSDRVREQFF.

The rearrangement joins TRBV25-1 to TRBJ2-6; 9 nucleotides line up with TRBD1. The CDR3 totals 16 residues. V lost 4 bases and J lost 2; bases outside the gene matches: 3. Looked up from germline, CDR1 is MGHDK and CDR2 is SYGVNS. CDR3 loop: CASSVQGAAGANVLTF. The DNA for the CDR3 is TGTGCCAGCAGTGTACAGGGGGCGGCTGGGGCCAACGTCCTGACTTTC.

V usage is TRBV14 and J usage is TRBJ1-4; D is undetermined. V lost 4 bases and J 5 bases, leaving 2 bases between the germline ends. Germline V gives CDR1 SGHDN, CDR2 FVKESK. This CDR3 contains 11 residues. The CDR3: CASSRNEKLFF. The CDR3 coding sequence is TGTGCCAGCAGCCGCAATGAAAAACTGTTTTTT. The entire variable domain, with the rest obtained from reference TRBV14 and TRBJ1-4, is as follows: EAGVTQFPSHSVIEKGQTVTLRCDPISGHDNLYWYRRVMGKEIKFLLHFVKESKQDESGMPNNRFLAERTGGTYSTLKVQPAELEDSGVYFCASSRNEKLFFGSGTQLSVL.